The clone carrying this T cell receptor (beta chain) was recorded many times. V shed 3 bases and J 4 bases; nucleotides not matched to a gene: 7. This CDR3 region has 16 residues. The germline CDR1 and CDR2 sequences are MGHDK and SYGVNS. This record comes from a study of identical twins. TCRdb independently ran MiXCR on the 5' RACE reads; one entry per CDR3 protein. This sample has 500,000 or so distinct CDR3 sequences; around 20% occur once, and the top ten carry approximately 0.95%. The sample also formed part of further work on T cells expressing NK-cell markers.

The TCR was taken from a woman aged 18-29 years in good health. The rearrangement joins TRBV25-1 to TRBJ1-5; 9 positions agree with TRBD1. Sequencing input: CD4+ T cells sorted from blood. The CDR3 nucleotides read TGTGCCAGCAGTGATGGACGACAGGGGGTAAATCAGCCCCAGCATTTT. Translated, it gives CASSDGRQGVNQPQHF.